These 13 T cell receptor beta chains share one sample of origin, sequenced in a study of control samples from healthy donors and cancer patients. This table comes from immunoSEQ multiplex PCR, and its TCRdb copy is limited to in-frame clones, with some not included. The sample consists of 70,000 or so clones, approximately 87% of them appearing once. Sequenced input: blood. The receptor set was obtained from a man between 45 and 60 years old in good health.

The chain combines TRBV7-9 with TRBJ1-1, with D perhaps TRBD1 (5 bases). This CDR3 has 14 amino acids. CDR1 SEHNR and CDR2 FQNEAQ come from the germline V gene (reference sequence). Trimming took 5 bases from V and 10 from J, leaving 20 bases between them. DNA of the CDR3: TGTGCCAGCAGCGGCTCGACAGCTTTCGGGGCAGCTTTCTTT. Translated, it gives CASSGSTAFGAAFF.

The chain has TRBV9 and TRBJ1-2; 9 bases are a match to TRBD1. The germline CDR1 and CDR2 sequences are SGDLS and YYNGEE. This CDR3 spans 15 amino acids. V dropped 4 bases and J dropped 7; count of bases not matched to a gene: 11. The CDR3 sequence: CASSNTGQGLFGYTF. The CDR3 coding sequence is TGTGCCAGCAGCAACACGGGACAGGGTCTTTTTGGCTACACCTTC.

This clone was seen once. The J gene is TRBJ2-7, the V gene TRBV29-1; 8 bases align to TRBD1. Germline CDR1 and CDR2: SQVTM and ANQGSEA. This CDR3 region has 14 residues. V was pared by 4 bases and J by 4 bases, with 9 bases of the junction left unmatched. The CDR3 is CSVALGQGPYEQYF. For the CDR3, the DNA is TGCAGCGTTGCCCTCGGACAGGGACCTTACGAGCAGTACTTC.

The rearrangement links TRBV7-8 to TRBJ2-2; D is undetermined. CDR1 and CDR2 from the germline V gene are SGHVS and FQNEAQ. The CDR3 loop spans 16 amino acids. V was pared by 1 base and J by 0 bases, with 9 bases between. The CDR3 loop reads CASSLGGGANTGELFF. In DNA, the CDR3 is TGTGCCAGCAGCTTAGGTGGCGGCGCGAACACCGGGGAGCTGTTTTTT.

This chain links TRBV19 with TRBJ1-1; TRBD1 might be the D (6 bases). The CDR3 is made up of 14 amino acids. Germline CDR1 reads LNHDA; CDR2 reads SQIVND (reference sequence). V was clipped by 1 base and J by 1 base, with 7 bases between them. The CDR3 region is CASSIVTGNTEAFF. CDR3 coding DNA: TGTGCCAGTAGTATAGTGACAGGGAACACTGAAGCTTTCTTT.

CDR3 in amino acids: CAWSVTRGTAYGYTF. Here the CDR3 DNA reads TGTGCCTGGAGTGTAACCAGGGGGACAGCCTATGGCTACACCTTC. The V gene is TRBV30, the J gene TRBJ1-2; 7 positions match TRBD1. V lost 0 bases, J lost 4 bases, and 8 bases stayed unmatched. The germline V gene has CDR1 GTSNPN and CDR2 SVGIG (reference sequence). This CDR3 is 15 amino acids long.

This clone was detected once. V is TRBV6-6 and J is TRBJ2-7; tentatively, D is TRBD2 (5 bases). This CDR3 has 15 amino acids. V was shortened by 0 bases and J by 5 bases, with 14 bases between the two germline ends. Germline assignment: CDR1 MNHNY and CDR2 SVGAGI (reference sequence). This CDR3 reads CASSYSGLFNNEQYF. The CDR3 DNA is TGTGCCAGCAGTTACTCCGGACTCTTCAACAACGAGCAGTACTTC.

This sequence joins TRBV20-1 and TRBJ1-2; no definite D call. Germline CDR1 and CDR2: DFQATT and SNEGSKA (reference sequence). The length of the CDR3 is 12 residues. The V end lost 3 bases, the J end lost 2 bases, and 7 bases lay between the germline ends. The CDR3 region is CSASPDNYGYTF. In DNA, the CDR3 is TGCAGTGCTAGTCCCGACAACTATGGCTACACCTTC.

The genes are TRBV5-1 and TRBJ2-5, with 7 positions matching TRBD2. The CDR3 is 13 residues long. The junction had 4 bases not matched to a gene; V was cut back by 4 bases and J by 4 bases. CDR1 is SGHRS and CDR2 is YFSETQ in the germline V gene. The CDR3 coding sequence is TGCGCCAGCAGCCGGGGGGTGGCAGAGACCCAGTACTTC. This gives the protein CASSRGVAETQYF.

V gene TRBV6-5 combines with J gene TRBJ2-5; TRBD2 might be the D (5 bases). Per germline, CDR1 MNHEY and CDR2 SVGAGI. The V end was cut by 5 bases, the J end by 2 bases, with 12 bases between. The CDR3 runs to 14 residues. CDR3 loop: CASSHTRTQETQYF. Here the CDR3 DNA reads TGTGCCAGCAGTCATACTAGAACTCAAGAGACCCAGTACTTC.

The V gene is TRBV9, the J gene TRBJ2-7; D is uncertain. The V end was cut by 0 bases, the J end by 0 bases, with 10 bases between. Germline assignment: CDR1 SGDLS and CDR2 YYNGEE. The CDR3 consists of 15 residues. The CDR3 DNA reads TGTGCCAGCAGCGTAGTGGCAGGCAGCTCCTACGAGCAGTACTTC. Translated, it gives CASSVVAGSSYEQYF. Filled out from reference TRBV9 and TRBJ2-7, the complete variable domain reads DSGVTQTPKHLITATGQRVTLRCSPRSGDLSVYWYQQSLDQGLQFLIQYYNGEERAKGNILERFSAQQFPDLHSELNLSSLELGDSALYFCASSVVAGSSYEQYFGPGTRLTVT.

This chain joins TRBV18 and TRBJ2-1; the match to TRBD2 covers 9 bases. The CDR3 has 15 residues. Trimming at V came to 6 bases and at J to 9 bases, leaving 12 bases not matched to a gene. CDR1 is KGHSH and CDR2 is LQKENI in the germline V gene. This chain's CDR3 is CASSPRAGGPPEQFF. The CDR3, as DNA: TGTGCCAGCTCCCCCAGGGCGGGAGGGCCACCTGAGCAGTTCTTC.

This chain links TRBV6-5 with TRBJ2-7; D is uncertain. Trimming took off 2 bases at V and 0 bases at J, with 8 bases between the two ends. The CDR3 runs 14 residues. Germline V gene data show CDR1 as MNHEY and CDR2 as SVGAGI. The CDR3 region has the DNA TGTGCCAGCAGTTACGTCCGCTTCTCCTACGAGCAGTACTTC. Translated: CASSYVRFSYEQYF.